Detailed here is one T cell receptor (beta chain). What it binds is not known. Since a much larger clone is just one base distant, this may be a read error. This sample was included in a study of tumor-infiltrating lymphocytes in primary liver carcinoma. Study overall: Yields of productive TCRbeta reads ranged from roughly 3.65 to 7.5 million per sample and were similar across tissue types.

Study-wide findings and caveats: Top-250-clone fractions were significantly higher in tumors than in blood (p = 0.039).

TCR beta cDNA was made from 500 ng total RNA with a constant-region primer. What produced the TCR beta libraries was three nested multiplex PCR rounds using slightly modified ARM-PCR. It was with TRBV1-TRBV30 forward primers and a C-beta reverse primer that the first two PCR rounds were run, at approximately 10 cycles each. TCRdb passed the multiplex PCR reads through MiXCR, listing each CDR3 protein once. The repertoire holds about 120,000 distinct CDR3 sequences, with around 70% as singletons. Scientists recovered RNA and DNA together from roughly 18-30 mg of unsorted bulk tissue. Those sampled were patients whose primary liver carcinoma was treated by surgical resection. The CDR3 contains 13 residues. Germline-derived CDR1 and CDR2 are MNHEY and SVGEGT.

The chain employs TRBV6-2 or TRBV6-3 and TRBJ1-5; D unresolved. Sequenced: tumor-adjacent normal liver tissue. This TCR was sampled from a woman in her fifties or sixties with primary liver carcinoma and hepatitis B virus infection. CDR3 DNA sequence: TGTGCCAGCAGTCCCTCGGGAAATCGGCCCCAGCATTTT. This sequence encodes CASSPSGNRPQHF.